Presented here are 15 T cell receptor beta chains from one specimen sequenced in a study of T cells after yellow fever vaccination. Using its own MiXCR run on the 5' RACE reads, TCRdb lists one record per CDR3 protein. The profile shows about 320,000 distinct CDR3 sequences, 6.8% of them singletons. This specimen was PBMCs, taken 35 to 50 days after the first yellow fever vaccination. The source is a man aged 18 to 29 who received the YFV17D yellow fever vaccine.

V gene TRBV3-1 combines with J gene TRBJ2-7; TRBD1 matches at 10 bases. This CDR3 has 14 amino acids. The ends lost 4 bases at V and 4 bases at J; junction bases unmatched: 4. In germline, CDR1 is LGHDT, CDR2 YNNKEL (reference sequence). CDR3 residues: CASSLTGGRYEQYF. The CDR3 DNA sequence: TGTGCCAGCAGCCTGACAGGGGGCAGGTACGAGCAGTACTTC.

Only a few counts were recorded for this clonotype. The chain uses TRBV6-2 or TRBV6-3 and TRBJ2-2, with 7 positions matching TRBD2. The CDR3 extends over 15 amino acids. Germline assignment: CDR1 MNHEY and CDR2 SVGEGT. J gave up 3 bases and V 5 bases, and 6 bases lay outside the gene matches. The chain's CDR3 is CASSPGTTDTGELFF. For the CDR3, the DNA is TGTGCCAGCAGTCCTGGGACTACCGACACCGGGGAGCTGTTTTTT.

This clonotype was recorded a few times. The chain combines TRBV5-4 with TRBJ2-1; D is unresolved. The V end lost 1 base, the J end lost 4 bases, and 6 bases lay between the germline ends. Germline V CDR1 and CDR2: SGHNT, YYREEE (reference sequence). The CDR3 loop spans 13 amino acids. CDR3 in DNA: TGTGCCAGCAGCTTGCCGAATTACAATGAGCAGTTCTTC. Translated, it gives CASSLPNYNEQFF.

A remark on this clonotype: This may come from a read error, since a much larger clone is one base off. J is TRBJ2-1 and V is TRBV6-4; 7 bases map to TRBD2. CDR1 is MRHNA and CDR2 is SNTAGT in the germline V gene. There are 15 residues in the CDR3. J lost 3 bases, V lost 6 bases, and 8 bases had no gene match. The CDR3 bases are TGTGCCAGCAGCCCGACTTGCGGGGGCTACAATGAGCAGTTCTTC. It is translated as CASSPTCGGYNEQFF.

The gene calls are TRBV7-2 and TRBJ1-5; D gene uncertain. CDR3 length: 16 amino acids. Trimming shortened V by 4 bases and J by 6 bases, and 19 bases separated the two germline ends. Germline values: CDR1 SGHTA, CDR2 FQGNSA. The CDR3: CASSSLPAGGGQPQHF. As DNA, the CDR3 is TGTGCCAGCAGCTCCCTACCGGCGGGCGGCGGTCAGCCCCAGCATTTT.

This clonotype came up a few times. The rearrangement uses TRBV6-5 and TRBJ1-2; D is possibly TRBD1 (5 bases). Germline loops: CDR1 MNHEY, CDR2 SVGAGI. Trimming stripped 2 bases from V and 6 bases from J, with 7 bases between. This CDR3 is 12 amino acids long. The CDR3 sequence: CASSYRGNGYTF. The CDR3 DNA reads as TGTGCCAGCAGTTACAGGGGTAATGGCTACACCTTC.

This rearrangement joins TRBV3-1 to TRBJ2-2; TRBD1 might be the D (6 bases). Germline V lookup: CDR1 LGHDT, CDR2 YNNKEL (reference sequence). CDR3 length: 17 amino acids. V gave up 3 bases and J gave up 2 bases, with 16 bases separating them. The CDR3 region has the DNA TGTGCCAGCAGCCACCAACAGGGACGGCGAAACACCGGGGAGCTGTTTTTT. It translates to CASSHQQGRRNTGELFF.

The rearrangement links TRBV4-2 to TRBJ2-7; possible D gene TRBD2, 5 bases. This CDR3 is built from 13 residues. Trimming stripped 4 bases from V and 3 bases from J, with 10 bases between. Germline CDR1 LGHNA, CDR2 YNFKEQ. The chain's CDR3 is CASSPGLLYEQYF. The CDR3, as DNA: TGTGCCAGCAGCCCCGGACTCCTCTACGAGCAGTACTTC.

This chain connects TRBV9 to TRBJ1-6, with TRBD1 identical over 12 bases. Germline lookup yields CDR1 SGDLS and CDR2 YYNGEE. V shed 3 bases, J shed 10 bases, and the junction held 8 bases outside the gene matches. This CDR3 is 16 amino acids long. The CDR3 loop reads CASSGGQGANESPLHF. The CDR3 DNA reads TGTGCCAGCAGCGGGGGACAGGGGGCTAACGAATCACCCCTCCACTTT.

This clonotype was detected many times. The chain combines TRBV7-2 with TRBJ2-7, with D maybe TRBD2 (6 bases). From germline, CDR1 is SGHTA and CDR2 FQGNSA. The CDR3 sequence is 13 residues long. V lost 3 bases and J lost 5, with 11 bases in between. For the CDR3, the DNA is TGTGCCAGCAGCTTCGCAGGAGGGCACGAGCAGTACTTC. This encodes CASSFAGGHEQYF.

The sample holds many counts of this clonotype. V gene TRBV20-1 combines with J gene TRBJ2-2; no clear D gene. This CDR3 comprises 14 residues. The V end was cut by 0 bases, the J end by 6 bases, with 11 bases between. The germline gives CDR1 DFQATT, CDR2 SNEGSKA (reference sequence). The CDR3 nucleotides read TGCAGTGCTAGAGATGGGTCGGGCGCCGGGGAGCTGTTTTTT. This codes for CSARDGSGAGELFF.

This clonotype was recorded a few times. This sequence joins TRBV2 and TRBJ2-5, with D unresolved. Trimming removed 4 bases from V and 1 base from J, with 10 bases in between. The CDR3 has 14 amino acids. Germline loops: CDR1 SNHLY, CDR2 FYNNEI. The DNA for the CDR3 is TGTGCCAGCAGTGGGCTCACAGTCCAAGAGACCCAGTACTTC. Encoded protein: CASSGLTVQETQYF.

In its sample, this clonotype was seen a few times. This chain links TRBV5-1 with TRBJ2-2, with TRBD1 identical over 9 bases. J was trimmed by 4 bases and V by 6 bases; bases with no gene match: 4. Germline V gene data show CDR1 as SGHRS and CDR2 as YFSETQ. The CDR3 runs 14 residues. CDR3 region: CASTGTGSTGELFF. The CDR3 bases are TGCGCCAGCACCGGGACAGGGAGCACCGGGGAGCTGTTTTTT.

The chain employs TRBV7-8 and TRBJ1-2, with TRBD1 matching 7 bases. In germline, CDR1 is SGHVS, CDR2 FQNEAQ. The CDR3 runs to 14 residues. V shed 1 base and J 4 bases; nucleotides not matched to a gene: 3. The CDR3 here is CASSLDNRGYGYTF. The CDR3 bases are TGTGCCAGCAGCTTAGACAACAGGGGCTATGGCTACACCTTC.

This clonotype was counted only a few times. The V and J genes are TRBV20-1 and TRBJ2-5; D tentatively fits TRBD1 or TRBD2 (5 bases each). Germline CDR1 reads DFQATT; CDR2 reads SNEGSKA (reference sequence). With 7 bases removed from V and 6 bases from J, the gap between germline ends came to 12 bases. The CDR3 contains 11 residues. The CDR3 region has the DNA TGCAGTGTATTGGGGGTGAAGACCCAGTACTTC. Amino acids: CSVLGVKTQYF.